This T cell receptor beta chain was captured in a study of blood T cell repertoires in COVID-19. Study-level information: The cDNA or gDNA used as material had been derived from T cells, B-cell-depleted T cells, or PBMCs.

Per the study methods: Reference gene primer amplification gave nucleated cell count estimates. Here immunoSEQ multiplex PCR was the method, and the copy in TCRdb shows in-frame clones only, minus some. Clone size and the V and J calls come from that table; the DNA yielded D and trimming. The sample carries over 250,000 clones, around nine tenths recorded once. The CDR3 has 13 residues. From germline, CDR1 is SGHTA and CDR2 FQGTGA. Trimming removed 1 base at V and 6 bases at J, with 8 bases between. Sample: peripheral blood. The V and J genes are TRBV7-3 and TRBJ2-3; D is uncertain. The sequence came from a man aged 40-55 years who had recovered from COVID-19. The CDR3 loop reads CASSLKTGDTQYF. Here the CDR3 DNA reads TGTGCCAGCAGCTTAAAGACTGGGGATACGCAGTATTTT.